This T cell receptor (beta chain) appears in the sequencing data of a study of blood T cell repertoires in COVID-19. The CDR3 runs to 17 residues. V lost 6 bases and J lost 2; bases outside the gene matches: 5. CDR1 is SGHVS, CDR2 FQNEAQ, per germline. Only in-frame clones appear in the TCRdb table, and some are missing; sequencing was by immunoSEQ multiplex PCR. The repertoire holds some 520,000 clones, with roughly 87% as singletons. The receptor comes from a man aged 18-30 years with COVID-19, enrolled during active disease. The sample consisted of peripheral blood. The rearrangement links TRBV7-8 to TRBJ2-6, with 12 bases aligning to TRBD1. The CDR3 bases are TGTGCCAGCAGTTCGGGACAGGGGGCAGCTGGGGCCAACGTCCTGACTTTC. It yields the protein CASSSGQGAAGANVLTF.